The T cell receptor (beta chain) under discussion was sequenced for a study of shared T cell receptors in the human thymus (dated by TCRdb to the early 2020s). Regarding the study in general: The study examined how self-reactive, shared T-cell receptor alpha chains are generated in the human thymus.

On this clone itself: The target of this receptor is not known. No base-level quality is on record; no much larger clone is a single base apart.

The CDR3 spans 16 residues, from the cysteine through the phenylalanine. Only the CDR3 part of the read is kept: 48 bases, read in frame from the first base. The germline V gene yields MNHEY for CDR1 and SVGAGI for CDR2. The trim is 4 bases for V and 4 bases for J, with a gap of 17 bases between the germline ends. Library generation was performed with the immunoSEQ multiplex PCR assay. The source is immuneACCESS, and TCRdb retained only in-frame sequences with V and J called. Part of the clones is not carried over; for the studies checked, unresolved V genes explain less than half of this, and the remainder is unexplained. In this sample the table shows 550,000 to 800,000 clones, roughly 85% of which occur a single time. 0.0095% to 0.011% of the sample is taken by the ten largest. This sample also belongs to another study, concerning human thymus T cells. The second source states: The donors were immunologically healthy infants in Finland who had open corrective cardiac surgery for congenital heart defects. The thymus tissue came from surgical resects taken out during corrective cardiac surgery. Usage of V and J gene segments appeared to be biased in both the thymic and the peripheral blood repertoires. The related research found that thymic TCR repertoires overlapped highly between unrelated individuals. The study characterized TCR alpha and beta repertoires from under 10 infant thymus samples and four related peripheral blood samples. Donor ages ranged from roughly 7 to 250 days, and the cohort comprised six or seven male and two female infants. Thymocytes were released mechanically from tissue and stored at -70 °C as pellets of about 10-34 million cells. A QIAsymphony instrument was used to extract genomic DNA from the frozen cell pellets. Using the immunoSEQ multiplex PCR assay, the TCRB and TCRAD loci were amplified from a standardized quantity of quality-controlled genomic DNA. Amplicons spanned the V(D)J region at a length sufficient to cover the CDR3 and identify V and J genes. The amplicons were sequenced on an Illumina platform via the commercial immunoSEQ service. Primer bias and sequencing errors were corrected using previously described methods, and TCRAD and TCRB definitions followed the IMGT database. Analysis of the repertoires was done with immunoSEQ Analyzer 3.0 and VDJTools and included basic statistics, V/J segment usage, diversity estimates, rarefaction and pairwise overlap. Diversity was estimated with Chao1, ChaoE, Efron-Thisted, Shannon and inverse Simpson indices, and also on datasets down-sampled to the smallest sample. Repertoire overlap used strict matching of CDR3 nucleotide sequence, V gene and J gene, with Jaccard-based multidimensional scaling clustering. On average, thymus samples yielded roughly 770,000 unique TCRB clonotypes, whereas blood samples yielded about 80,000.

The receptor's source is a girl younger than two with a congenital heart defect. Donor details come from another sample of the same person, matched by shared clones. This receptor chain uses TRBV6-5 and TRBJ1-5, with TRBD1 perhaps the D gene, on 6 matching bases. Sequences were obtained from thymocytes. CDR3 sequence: CASSSSQGPLNQPQHF. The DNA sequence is TGTGCCAGCAGTTCCTCACAGGGCCCTCTTAATCAGCCCCAGCATTTT.